This is a list of T cell receptor beta chains from one sample in a study of T cell repertoires in cytomegalovirus infection. TCRdb re-analysed the reads in MiXCR, keeping a single row per CDR3 protein. The sample shows 150,000 to 200,000 distinct CDR3 sequences, approximately 15% of them seen only once. Specimen: PBMCs. These receptors were obtained from a human donor in good health (CMV status not recorded). Some clones in this sample may be carry-over from other donors' samples. The CDR3 runs from the conserved cysteine through the conserved F or W. The D gene is left open where the match is weak. Not every row has a clone size; where given, it reads once, few, many or a size class.

D	V	J	size	DNA	CDR3
NA	TRBV5-6	TRBJ1-1	NA	TGTGCCAGCAGCCCCCCAGGCCCGGCTCGCATGAACACTGAAGCTTTCTTT	CASSPPGPARMNTEAFF
TRBD1	TRBV7-6	TRBJ2-7	many	TGTGCCAGCAGCGACGACAGGGACCACGAGCAGTACTTC	CASSDDRDHEQYF
TRBD1	TRBV29-1	TRBJ1-1	NA	TGCAGCGTCCTGTCTGGGACAGGCAATTTATGGGACACTGAAGCTTTCTTT	CSVLSGTGNLWDTEAFF
NA	TRBV20-1	TRBJ1-3	few	TGCAGTGTCCTGGAGGGAATCTCTGGAAACACCATATATTTT	CSVLEGISGNTIYF
NA	TRBV6-2/TRBV6-3	TRBJ2-2	many	TGTGCCAGCAGCAAAAATCGAGGTGGCAGATCCGGGGAGCTGTTTTTT	CASSKNRGGRSGELFF
NA	TRBV2	TRBJ2-1	few	TGTGCCAGCACCTTGAGAGGGATGGGGGAGCAGTTCTTC	CASTLRGMGEQFF
NA	TRBV28	TRBJ2-7	few	TGTGCCAGCAGTTTATTTGGCGCGTTCCCATACGAGCAGTACTTC	CASSLFGAFPYEQYF
NA	TRBV7-9	TRBJ1-1	NA	TGTGCCAGCAGCTCTCAGACACAGATAATACTATCCACTGAAGCTTTCTTT	CASSSQTQIILSTEAFF
NA	TRBV6-2/TRBV6-3	TRBJ2-7	NA	TGTGCCAGCAGTACCGACCCCTTCTACGAGCAGTACTTC	CASSTDPFYEQYF
NA	TRBV28	TRBJ1-2	few	TGTGCCAGCAGTCCCGGGACGTCGGAAGGCTACACCTTC	CASSPGTSEGYTF
TRBD2	TRBV20-1	TRBJ2-7	few	TGCAGTGCTATGACTAGCACTTGGGAGCAGTACTTC	CSAMTSTWEQYF
NA	TRBV7-3	TRBJ2-2	many	TGTGCCAGCAGCCCTCGAGTTACCGGGGAGCTGTTTTTT	CASSPRVTGELFF
TRBD2	TRBV19	TRBJ2-1	NA	TGTGCCAGTAGTTTCCTAGCGGGGCTTTACAATGAGCAGTTCTTC	CASSFLAGLYNEQFF
NA	TRBV14	TRBJ1-3	NA	TGTGCCAGCAGCCCCAGAACCCCTGGAAACACCATATATTTT	CASSPRTPGNTIYF
NA	TRBV2	TRBJ2-2	NA	TGTGCCAGCAGCAAGAAGCGGGTCGGGAACACCGGGGAGCTGTTTTTT	CASSKKRVGNTGELFF
NA	TRBV7-2	TRBJ2-2	many	TGTGCCAGCAGCTTGGGGCTCTTGAACACCGGGGAGCTGTTTTTT	CASSLGLLNTGELFF
NA	TRBV6-7	TRBJ2-7	many	TGTGCCAGCAGTCCCCCGAGGACAGACTACGAGCAGTACTTC	CASSPPRTDYEQYF
NA	TRBV30	TRBJ1-2	NA	TGTTCCACGCCTGGAGTATACTATGGCTACACCTTC	CSTPGVYYGYTF
NA	TRBV28	TRBJ2-5	NA	TGTGCCAGCGTTTTTAAGGGACAAGAGACCCAGTACTTC	CASVFKGQETQYF
NA	TRBV10-3	TRBJ1-1	NA	TGTGCCATCAGTGAGTCCCGCGGTTCTGAAGCTTTCTTT	CAISESRGSEAFF
NA	TRBV5-6	TRBJ2-7	NA	TGTGCCAGCAGCTCTATGGGTGGTGAGCAGTACTTC	CASSSMGGEQYF
TRBD1	TRBV7-8	TRBJ2-1	few	TGTGCCAGCAGCTTGACAGGGGGTACTAATGAGCAGTTCTTC	CASSLTGGTNEQFF
TRBD1	TRBV11-1	TRBJ2-3	few	TGTGCCAGCAGCTTCGGGACAGACTCTAGCACAGATACGCAGTATTTT	CASSFGTDSSTDTQYF
NA	TRBV20-1	TRBJ1-5	NA	TGCAGTGCTACCAGGGATAGCAATCAGCCCCAGCATTTT	CSATRDSNQPQHF